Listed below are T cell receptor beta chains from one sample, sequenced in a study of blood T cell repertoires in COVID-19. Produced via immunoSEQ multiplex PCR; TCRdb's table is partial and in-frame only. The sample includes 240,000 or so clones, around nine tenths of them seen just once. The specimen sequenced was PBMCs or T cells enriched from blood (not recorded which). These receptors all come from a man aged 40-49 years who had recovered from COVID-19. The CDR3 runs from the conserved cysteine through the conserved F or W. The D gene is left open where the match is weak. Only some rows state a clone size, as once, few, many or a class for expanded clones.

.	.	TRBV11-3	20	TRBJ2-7	CASSFNYRWDNPRLTYEQYF	TGTGCCAGCAGCTTTAATTATAGATGGGACAACCCGAGGCTAACCTACGAGCAGTACTTC
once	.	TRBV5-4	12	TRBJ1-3	CASRLSRQTIYF	TGTGCCAGCAGACTATCTCGCCAAACCATATATTTT
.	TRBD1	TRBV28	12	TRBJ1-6	CASRDSNSPLHF	TGTGCCAGCCGGGACAGCAATTCACCCCTCCACTTT
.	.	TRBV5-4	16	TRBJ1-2	CASSLERESSLYGYTF	TGTGCCAGCAGCTTGGAGAGGGAGAGCAGCCTATATGGCTACACCTTC
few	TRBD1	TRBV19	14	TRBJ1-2	CASTLSRDRGCYTF	TGTGCCAGTACGCTTTCCCGGGACAGGGGTTGCTACACCTTC
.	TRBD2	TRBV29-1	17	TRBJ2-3	CSVTTLLAGGLADTQYF	TGCAGCGTAACCACTTTACTAGCGGGGGGTCTGGCAGATACGCAGTATTTT
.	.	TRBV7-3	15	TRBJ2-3	CASSQGGPGTDTQYF	TGTGCCAGCAGCCAGGGGGGCCCAGGCACAGATACGCAGTATTTT
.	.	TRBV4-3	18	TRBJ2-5	CASSQEPGSSTYQETQYF	TGCGCCAGCAGCCAAGAACCCGGGAGTAGCACGTACCAAGAGACCCAGTACTTC
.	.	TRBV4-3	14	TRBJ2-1	CASSPRTPLNEQFF	TGCGCCAGCAGCCCCCGGACACCTCTCAATGAGCAGTTCTTC
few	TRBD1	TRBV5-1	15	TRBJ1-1	CASSSGTGMNTEAFF	TGCGCCAGCAGCTCCGGGACAGGCATGAACACTGAAGCTTTCTTT
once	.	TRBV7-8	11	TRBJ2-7	CASQQGYEQYF	TGTGCCAGTCAGCAGGGCTACGAGCAGTACTTC
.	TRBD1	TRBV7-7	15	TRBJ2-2	CASSLRGPDTGELFF	TGTGCCAGCAGCCTCAGGGGGCCAGACACCGGGGAGCTGTTTTTT
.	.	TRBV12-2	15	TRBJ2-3	CASRLRTREADTQYF	TGTGCAAGTCGCCTAAGGACTAGAGAGGCAGATACGCAGTATTTT
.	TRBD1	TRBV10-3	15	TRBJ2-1	CAITPTGIGLDEQFF	TGTGCCATCACGCCGACAGGGATTGGGTTGGATGAGCAGTTCTTC
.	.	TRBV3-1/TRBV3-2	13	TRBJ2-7	CASTTRAGYEQYF	TGTGCCAGCACCACCAGGGCGGGATACGAGCAGTACTTC
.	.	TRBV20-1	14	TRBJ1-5	CSASLQGANQPQHF	TGCAGTGCTAGTCTCCAGGGCGCCAATCAGCCCCAGCATTTT
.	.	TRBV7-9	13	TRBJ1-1	CASGGALNTEAFF	TGTGCCAGCGGTGGGGCCCTGAACACTGAAGCTTTCTTT
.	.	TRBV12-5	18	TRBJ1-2	CASGLVREPPLFNYGYTF	TGTGCTAGTGGTTTGGTAAGGGAGCCACCCCTCTTCAACTATGGCTACACCTTC
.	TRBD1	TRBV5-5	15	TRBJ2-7	CASSLYGTGGYEQYF	TGTGCCAGCAGCTTGTATGGGACAGGGGGCTACGAGCAGTACTTC
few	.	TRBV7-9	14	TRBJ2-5	CASSLRQGQETQYF	TGTGCCAGCAGCTTACGGCAGGGGCAGGAGACCCAGTACTTC
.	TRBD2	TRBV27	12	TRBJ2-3	CASSPLAGGPAF	TGTGCCAGCAGTCCGTTAGCGGGAGGGCCGGCTTTT
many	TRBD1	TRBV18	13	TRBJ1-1	CASSPSGGTEAFF	TGTGCCAGCTCACCTTCAGGGGGCACTGAAGCTTTCTTT
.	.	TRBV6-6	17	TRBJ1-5	CASSRLPGDYSNQPQHF	TGTGCCAGCAGTCGCCTACCAGGGGATTATAGCAATCAGCCCCAGCATTTT
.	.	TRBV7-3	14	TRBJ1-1	CASSLGGTYTEAFF	TGTGCCAGCAGCTTAGGGGGGACGTACACTGAAGCTTTCTTT
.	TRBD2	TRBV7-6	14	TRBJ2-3	CASSRGTSADTQYF	TGTGCCAGCAGCCGAGGGACTAGCGCAGATACGCAGTATTTT
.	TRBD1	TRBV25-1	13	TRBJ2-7	CASTGGRAYEQYF	TGTGCCAGCACAGGGGGTAGGGCCTACGAGCAGTACTTC
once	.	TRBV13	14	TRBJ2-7	CASSVLGVTYEQYF	TGTGCCAGCAGCGTCCTAGGTGTTACCTACGAGCAGTACTTC
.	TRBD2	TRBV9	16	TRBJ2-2	CASTVGLAGGTGELFF	TGTGCCAGCACCGTCGGGCTAGCGGGAGGCACCGGGGAGCTATTTTTT
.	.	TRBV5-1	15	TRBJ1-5	CASSPGDGQNQPQHF	TGCGCCAGCAGCCCTGGAGACGGACAAAATCAGCCCCAGCATTTT
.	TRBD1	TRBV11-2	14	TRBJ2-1	CASSPVTGRYEQFF	TGTGCCAGCAGCCCCGTGACAGGGCGCTATGAGCAGTTCTTC
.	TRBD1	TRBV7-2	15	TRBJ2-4	CASSLGTGVVYIQYF	TGTGCCAGCAGCTTGGGGACAGGGGTCGTCTACATTCAGTACTTC
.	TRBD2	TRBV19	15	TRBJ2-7	CASSISAGGPYEQYF	TGTGCCAGTAGTATATCAGCGGGAGGGCCTTACGAGCAGTACTTC
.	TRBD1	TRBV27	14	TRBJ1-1	CASRLEGAGTEAFF	TGTGCCAGCAGGTTGGAGGGGGCAGGCACTGAAGCTTTCTTT
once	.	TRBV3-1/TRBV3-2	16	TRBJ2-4	CASSPRHLLAKNIQYF	TGTGCCAGCAGCCCACGACACTTACTAGCCAAAAACATTCAGTACTTC
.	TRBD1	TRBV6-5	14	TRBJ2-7	CASSYGTGAREQYF	TGTGCCAGCAGTTACGGGACAGGGGCCCGCGAGCAGTACTTC
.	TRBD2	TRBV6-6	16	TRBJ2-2	CASSRSGTTYTGELFF	TGTGCCAGCAGTCGATCCGGGACTACCTACACCGGGGAGCTGTTTTTT
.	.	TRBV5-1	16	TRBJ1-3	CASSLSFDNSGNTIYF	TGCGCCAGCAGCTTGTCCTTCGACAACTCTGGAAACACCATATATTTT
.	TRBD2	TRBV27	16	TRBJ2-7	CASSLLAGGLSYEQYF	TGTGCCAGCAGTTTATTGGCGGGAGGGCTGTCCTACGAGCAGTACTTC
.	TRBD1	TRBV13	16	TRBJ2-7	CASSLYHGTGGSEQYF	TGTGCCAGCAGCTTATATCACGGGACAGGGGGGTCCGAGCAGTACTTC
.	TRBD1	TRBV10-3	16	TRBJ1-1	CAISEPGQGAGTEAFF	TGTGCCATCAGTGAGCCCGGACAGGGGGCGGGCACTGAAGCTTTCTTT
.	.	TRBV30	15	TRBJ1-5	CAWSVTGSLGQPQHF	TGTGCCTGGAGTGTAACGGGTTCTCTAGGTCAGCCCCAGCATTTT
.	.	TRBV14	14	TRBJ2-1	CASSGRGDFNEQFF	TGTGCCAGCAGCGGGAGGGGGGATTTCAATGAGCAGTTCTTC
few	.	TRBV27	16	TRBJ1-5	CASSLPDRRSNQPQHF	TGTGCCAGCAGTTTACCTGACAGGCGTAGCAATCAGCCCCAGCATTTT
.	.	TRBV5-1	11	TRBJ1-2	CAIDFGYGYTF	TGCGCCATCGACTTTGGCTATGGCTACACCTTC
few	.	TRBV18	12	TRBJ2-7	CASSRQRYEQYF	TGTGCCAGCTCACGACAGCGCTACGAGCAGTACTTC
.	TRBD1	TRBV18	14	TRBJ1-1	CASSPRQGLTEAFF	TGTGCCAGCTCACCCCGACAGGGCCTCACTGAAGCTTTCTTT
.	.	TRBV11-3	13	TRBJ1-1	CASRGGMNTEAFF	TGTGCCAGCAGAGGGGGAATGAACACTGAAGCTTTCTTT
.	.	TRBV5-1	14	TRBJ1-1	CASGAGGGNTEAFF	TGCGCCAGCGGCGCAGGAGGCGGGAACACTGAAGCTTTCTTT